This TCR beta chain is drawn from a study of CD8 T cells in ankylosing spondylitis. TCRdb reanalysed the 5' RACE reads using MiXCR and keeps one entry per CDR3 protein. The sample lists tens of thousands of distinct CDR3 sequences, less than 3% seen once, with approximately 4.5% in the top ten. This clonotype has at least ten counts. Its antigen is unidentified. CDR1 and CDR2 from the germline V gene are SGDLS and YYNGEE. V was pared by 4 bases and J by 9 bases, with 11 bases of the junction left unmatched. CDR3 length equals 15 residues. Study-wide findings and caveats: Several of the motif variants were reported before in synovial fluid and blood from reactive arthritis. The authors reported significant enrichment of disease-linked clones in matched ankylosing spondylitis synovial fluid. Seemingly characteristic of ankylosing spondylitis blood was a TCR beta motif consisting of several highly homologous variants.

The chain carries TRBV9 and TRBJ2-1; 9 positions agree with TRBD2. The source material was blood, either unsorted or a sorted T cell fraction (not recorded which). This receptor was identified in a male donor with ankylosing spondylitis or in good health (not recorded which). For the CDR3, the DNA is TGTGCCAGCAGCCCACCCGGGACTAGCTCGGGTGAGCAGTTCTTC. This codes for CASSPPGTSSGEQFF.